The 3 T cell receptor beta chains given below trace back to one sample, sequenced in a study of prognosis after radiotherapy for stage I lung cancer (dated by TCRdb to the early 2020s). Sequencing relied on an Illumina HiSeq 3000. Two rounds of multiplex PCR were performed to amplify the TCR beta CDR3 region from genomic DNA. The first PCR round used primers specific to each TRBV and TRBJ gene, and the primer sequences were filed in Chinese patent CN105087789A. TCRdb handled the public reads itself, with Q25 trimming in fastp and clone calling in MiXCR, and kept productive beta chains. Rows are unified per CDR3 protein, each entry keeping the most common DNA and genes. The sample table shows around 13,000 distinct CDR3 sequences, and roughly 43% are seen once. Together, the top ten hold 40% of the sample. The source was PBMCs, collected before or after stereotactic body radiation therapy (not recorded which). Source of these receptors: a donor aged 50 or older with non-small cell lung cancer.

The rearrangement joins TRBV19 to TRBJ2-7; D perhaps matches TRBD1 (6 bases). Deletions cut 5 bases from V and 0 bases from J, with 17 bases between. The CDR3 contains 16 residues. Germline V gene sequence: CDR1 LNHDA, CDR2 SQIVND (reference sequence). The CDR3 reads CASSQGQRHSSYEQYF. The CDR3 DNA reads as TGTGCCAGTAGTCAAGGACAGCGACACAGCTCCTACGAGCAGTACTTC.

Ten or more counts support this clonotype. The CDR3 loop reads CASSELAGGDNEQFF. The CDR3 coding sequence is TGCGCCAGCAGCGAACTAGCGGGAGGGGACAATGAGCAGTTCTTC. V and J are TRBV5-1 and TRBJ2-1; 13 positions agree with TRBD2. Germline V gene data show CDR1 as SGHRS and CDR2 as YFSETQ. V lost 4 bases to trimming and J lost 5 bases; unmatched junction nucleotides: 3. This CDR3 has 15 residues.

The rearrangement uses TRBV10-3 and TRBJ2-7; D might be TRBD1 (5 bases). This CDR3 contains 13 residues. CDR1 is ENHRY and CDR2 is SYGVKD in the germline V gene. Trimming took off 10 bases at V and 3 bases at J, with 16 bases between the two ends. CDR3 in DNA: TGTGCCAGTGCCAGGGATTCCGGCTACGAGCAGTACTTC. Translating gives CASARDSGYEQYF.